The 17 T cell receptor beta chains listed next were all sequenced from one sample in a study of breast tumors, draining lymph nodes, adjacent tissues. TCRdb re-called the multiplex PCR reads through MiXCR, storing one row per CDR3 protein. The sample includes 100,000 or so distinct CDR3 sequences, 21% of them seen just once. Axillary draining lymph nodes of breast cancer patients supplied the node samples. Material: axillary lymph node tissue. The receptors originated from a female donor with breast cancer. Some clones in this sample may be carry-over from other donors' samples.

The chain recombines TRBV5-4 with TRBJ2-4; D perhaps matches TRBD1 (6 bases). CDR3 length equals 15 residues. V lost 4 bases and J lost 0, with 11 bases in between. CDR1 is SGHNT and CDR2 is YYREEE in the germline V gene (reference sequence). CDR3 amino acids: CASSDGTRAKNIQYF. CDR3 nucleotides: TGTGCCAGCAGCGATGGGACAAGAGCCAAAAACATTCAGTACTTC.

This clonotype has at least ten counts. The rearrangement joins TRBV6-1 to TRBJ1-5; D ambiguous. CDR3 length: 13 residues. In germline, CDR1 is MNHNS, CDR2 SASEGT. Trimming shortened V by 8 bases and J by 6 bases, and 14 bases separated the two germline ends. The CDR3 DNA reads TGTGCCAGCTCCACGGCACGTAGTCAGCCCCAGCATTTT. Encoded protein: CASSTARSQPQHF.

In its sample, this clonotype was seen many times. The V call is TRBV20-1, the J call TRBJ2-1, with unresolved D. Germline V gives CDR1 DFQATT, CDR2 SNEGSKA (reference sequence). V dropped 0 bases and J dropped 4 bases, with 10 bases sitting between them. This CDR3 is built from 14 residues. CDR3 residues: CSAREKGQYNEQFF. The DNA of the CDR3 is TGCAGTGCTAGAGAGAAAGGCCAATACAATGAGCAGTTCTTC.

In this sample, this clonotype turned up many times. The V and J genes are TRBV6-6 and TRBJ2-3, with D uncertain. The CDR3 runs to 12 residues. In germline, CDR1 is MNHNY, CDR2 SVGAGI (reference sequence). Trimming pared 7 bases from V and 1 base from J, leaving 6 bases between. CDR3 region: CASTVGTDTQYF. For the CDR3, the DNA is TGTGCCAGCACCGTGGGCACAGATACGCAGTATTTT.

There are many counts of this clonotype. The genes are TRBV3-1 and TRBJ1-6; D unresolved. This CDR3 is 13 amino acids long. Trimming took off 0 bases at V and 7 bases at J, with 4 bases between the two ends. Germline CDR1 and CDR2: LGHDT and YNNKEL (reference sequence). DNA for the CDR3: TGTGCCAGCAGCCAAGATTTGAATTCACCCCTCCACTTT. Protein: CASSQDLNSPLHF.

This clonotype was detected only a few times. With a much larger clone just one base away, this may be a read error. The chain couples TRBV25-1 to TRBJ1-2, with unresolved D. This CDR3 spans 12 amino acids. The germline gives CDR1 MGHDK, CDR2 SYGVNS. V shed 1 base and J shed 8 bases, with 8 bases lying between them. The chain's CDR3 is CASSESAGGYTF. As DNA, the CDR3 is TGTGCCAGCAGTGAATCGGCAGGCGGCTACACCTTC.

Regarding this clonotype: A single base separates this from a much larger clone, so it may be a read error. The conserved phenylalanine or tryptophan is not found at the CDR3 terminus, so this likely reflects a read error. The chain uses TRBV3-1 and TRBJ1-6; a weak D match, TRBD1 (6 bases). The CDR3 runs 16 residues. CDR1 and CDR2 (germline): LGHDT, YNNKEL (reference sequence). V dropped 2 bases and J dropped 5 bases, with 13 bases sitting between them. In DNA form, the CDR3 reads TGTGCCAGCAGCCAAATCAGGGGTCCGGATAATTCACCCCTCCACCTT. Protein product: CASSQIRGPDNSPLHL.

In its sample, this clonotype was seen many times. The V call is TRBV5-8, the J call TRBJ2-7; 9 bases map to TRBD1. With 1 base clipped from V and 5 bases from J, the junction kept 22 bases outside the gene matches. The CDR3 consists of 20 residues. Germline-derived CDR1 and CDR2 are SGHTS and YDEGEE. The CDR3 DNA follows: TGTGCCAGCAGCTTGATACTGGGCTATCTTGTCGACAGGGGGTTCGACGAGCAGTACTTC. Amino acids: CASSLILGYLVDRGFDEQYF.

Details on this clonotype: The CDR3 carries no conserved terminal phenylalanine or tryptophan, so it likely arises from a read error. The chain couples TRBV20-1 to TRBJ2-7, with 7 bases fitting TRBD2. Germline CDR1 is DFQATT and CDR2 is SNEGSKA (reference sequence). V shed 3 bases, J shed 4 bases, and the junction held 3 bases outside the gene matches. This CDR3 spans 12 amino acids. The CDR3 spells CSASLAAYEQYL. In nucleotides, the CDR3 is TGCAGTGCTAGTCTAGCGGCGTACGAGCAGTACCTC.

This chain connects TRBV27 to TRBJ2-1; 10 nucleotides align to TRBD2. Per germline, CDR1 MNHEY and CDR2 SMNVEV (reference sequence). This CDR3 is 15 amino acids long. V lost 2 bases, J lost 5 bases, and 3 bases stayed unmatched. The CDR3: CASSLLAGVDNEQFF. The CDR3, as DNA: TGTGCCAGCAGTTTACTAGCGGGAGTTGACAATGAGCAGTTCTTC.

This clonotype showed up many times. This chain connects TRBV6-2 or TRBV6-3 to TRBJ2-1; 13 bases are shared with TRBD2. This CDR3 comprises 17 residues. CDR1 and CDR2 (germline): MNHEY, SVGEGT. V lost 5 bases and J lost 5; bases outside the gene matches: 9. CDR3 sequence: CASSAGLAGVKNNEQFF. As DNA, the CDR3 is TGTGCCAGCAGTGCAGGACTAGCGGGGGTTAAGAACAATGAGCAGTTCTTC.

This clonotype was seen at least ten times. The V gene is TRBV19, the J gene TRBJ1-5; 7 bases fit TRBD1. The CDR3 is 15 residues long. Per the germline V gene, CDR1 is LNHDA and CDR2 is SQIVND (reference sequence). V was pared by 3 bases and J by 1 base, with 3 bases of the junction left unmatched. CDR3 bases: TGTGCCAGTAGTATTTACAGGGGAAGCAATCAGCCCCAGCATTTT. As protein: CASSIYRGSNQPQHF.

This clonotype was seen at least ten times. This chain connects TRBV19 to TRBJ2-1; either TRBD1 or TRBD2 may supply D (5 bases each). Germline V gene data show CDR1 as LNHDA and CDR2 as SQIVND (reference sequence). The CDR3 spans 15 residues. V lost 2 bases and J 0 bases, leaving 8 bases between the germline ends. The CDR3 reads CASSIRGSSYNEQFF. The CDR3, as DNA: TGTGCCAGTAGTATACGGGGCAGCTCCTACAATGAGCAGTTCTTC. Complete variable domain (other parts from reference TRBV19 and TRBJ2-1): DGGITQSPKYLFRKEGQNVTLSCEQNLNHDAMYWYRQDPGQGLRLIYYSQIVNDFQKGDIAEGYSVSREKKESFPLTVTSAQKNPTAFYLCASSIRGSSYNEQFFGPGTRLTVL.

This clonotype appeared many times. The chain has TRBV11-2 and TRBJ1-4; TRBD1 matches 7 bases. The V and J ends lost 5 bases and 1 base, in that order; junction bases with no gene match: 10. This CDR3 is built from 17 residues. The germline V gene encodes CDR1 SGHAT and CDR2 FQNNGV. CDR3 nucleotide sequence: TGTGCCAGCAGCCTCCGACAGGGAGGGCGAACTAATGAAAAACTGTTTTTT. This translates into CASSLRQGGRTNEKLFF.

This clonotype has a count of ten or more. Here the CDR3 DNA reads TGTGCCAGCAGCTCGCTAGGACAGGGGAGGCATCAGCCCCAGCATTTT. Its translation: CASSSLGQGRHQPQHF. The gene calls are TRBV5-6 and TRBJ1-5, with TRBD1 identical over 9 bases. From germline, CDR1 is SGHDT and CDR2 YYEEEE. Germline trimming cut 3 bases from V and 5 bases from J; bases unmatched to any gene: 9. The CDR3 totals 16 residues. Looking up the rest from reference TRBV5-6 and TRBJ1-5 gives the full variable domain: DAGVTQSPTHLIKTRGQQVTLRCSPKSGHDTVSWYQQALGQGPQFIFQYYEEEERQRGNFPDRFSGHQFPNYSSELNVNALLLGDSALYLCASSSLGQGRHQPQHFGDGTRLSIL.

This clonotype came up a few times. This may arise from a read error, as a much more abundant clone is one base away. This chain links TRBV20-1 with TRBJ2-3; 7 bases line up with TRBD1. The germline gives CDR1 DFQATT, CDR2 SNEGSKA (reference sequence). With V trimmed by 0 bases and J by 8 bases, 11 bases remained unmatched. The CDR3 extends over 15 amino acids. CDR3 in amino acids: CSARDQGVGAGTQYF. CDR3 coding DNA: TGCAGTGCTAGAGACCAGGGGGTTGGGGCAGGTACGCAGTATTTT.

This clonotype was counted many times. This chain uses TRBV2 with TRBJ2-3, with 7 bases lining up with TRBD1. This CDR3 spans 13 amino acids. Germline V gene sequence: CDR1 SNHLY, CDR2 FYNNEI. V was pared by 6 bases and J by 3 bases, with 3 bases of the junction left unmatched. CDR3 in amino acids: CASRSTGTDTQYF. CDR3 nucleotide sequence: TGTGCCAGCAGATCGACAGGGACAGATACGCAGTATTTT.